This T cell receptor beta chain was profiled in a study of T cells expressing NK-cell markers. This CDR3 is built from 16 residues. Germline CDR1 reads GTSNPN; CDR2 reads SVGIG (reference sequence). Reanalyzing the 5' RACE reads, TCRdb keeps one entry per CDR3 protein, without DNA. Its listing shows about 160,000 distinct CDR3 sequences. Sequencing was carried out using blood T cells: a sorted CD56 or NKG2C T cell subset, CD4+ or CD8+ T cells, or bulk PBMC T cells (not recorded which). The chain carries TRBV30 and TRBJ2-6; TCRdb returns TRBD1, unconfirmable since there is no DNA. The sequence was collected from a woman aged 18-69 years in good health. The CDR3 spells CAWTKRGQSGANVLTF.